A single sample is the source of the 20 T cell receptor beta chains below, sequenced in a study of regulatory T cells in long-lasting Graves disease. Building the TCR beta libraries relied on iRepertoire HTBI primers, and CDR3 regions underwent Arm-PCR. Using its own MiXCR run on the multiplex PCR reads, TCRdb lists one record per CDR3 protein. Of roughly 530,000 distinct CDR3 sequences listed, approximately 16% are singletons. Time point described: newly diagnosed GD, antithyroid drugs for less than 3 months. Isolated PBMC RNA provided the starting material for the TCR library. These data were likewise used in another study, on T cells in Graves' hyperthyroidism and ophthalmopathy.

The specimen comprised peripheral blood mononuclear cells (PBMCs), sampled at new diagnosis, from a patient treated with antithyroid drugs. All receptors derive from a woman aged 35-60 years with Graves disease.

This rearrangement joins TRBV4-1 to TRBJ1-2, with 7 bases that match TRBD1. Germline CDR1 and CDR2: MGHRA and YSYEKL. With 1 base clipped from V and 4 bases from J, the junction kept 6 bases outside the gene matches. The length of the CDR3 is 15 residues. CDR3: CASSQAPGQPYGYTF. As DNA, the CDR3 is TGCGCCAGCAGCCAAGCACCGGGACAGCCCTATGGCTACACCTTC.

This rearrangement joins TRBV12-3 or TRBV12-4 to TRBJ1-2; D gene ambiguous. The CDR3 has 14 amino acids. Trimming took 0 bases from V and 2 from J, leaving 7 bases between them. CDR3 residues: CASSLASSNYGYTF. In DNA form, the CDR3 reads TGTGCCAGCAGTTTAGCGTCCTCGAACTATGGCTACACCTTC.

This clonotype was counted a few times. V gene TRBV15 combines with J gene TRBJ2-7; D may be TRBD1 (6 bases). Trimming cost V 5 bases and J 2 bases, with 22 bases left between them. The CDR3 sequence is 17 residues long. The germline V gene encodes CDR1 LNHNV and CDR2 YYDKDF (reference sequence). In nucleotides, the CDR3 is TGTGCCACCAGCCACACGGCGGGCCAGGGGCGACCCTACGAGCAGTACTTC. Translated, it gives CATSHTAGQGRPYEQYF.

This clonotype was recorded at least ten times. This chain links TRBV6-5 with TRBJ1-2; D possibly corresponds to TRBD1 (6 bases). This CDR3 is 16 amino acids long. V shed 2 bases and J shed 2 bases, with 15 bases lying between them. The V gene's germline CDR1 is MNHEY and CDR2 SVGAGI. The chain's CDR3 is CASSYTEDSSNYGYTF. Written as DNA, the CDR3 is TGTGCCAGCAGTTACACAGAGGACAGTTCCAACTATGGCTACACCTTC.

CDR3 DNA sequence: TGTGCCAGCAGTTACGGGAACACAGGGGCCTCTCCAGCTTTCTTT. Protein product: CASSYGNTGASPAFF. The rearrangement joins TRBV6-5 to TRBJ1-1; 7 nucleotides align to TRBD1. This CDR3 contains 15 residues. Per germline, CDR1 MNHEY and CDR2 SVGAGI. V trimming: 2 bases; J trimming: 10 bases; junction bases outside the gene matches: 13.

This clonotype was observed a single time. The chain has TRBV5-4 and TRBJ2-6, with unresolved D. The germline V gene has CDR1 SGHNT and CDR2 YYREEE (reference sequence). CDR3 length: 16 residues. The V gene lost 4 bases and the J gene lost 2 bases, with 13 bases spanning the gap. The CDR3 DNA follows: TGTGCCAGCAGCCTCCACTCCTCGGCTGGGGCCAACGTCCTGACTTTC. Translation: CASSLHSSAGANVLTF.

This clonotype was observed at least ten times. The chain has TRBV20-1 and TRBJ2-1; 11 bases are a match to TRBD1. Germline CDR1 DFQATT, CDR2 SNEGSKA (reference sequence). V lost 4 bases and J lost 4; bases outside the gene matches: 6. This CDR3 contains 15 residues. CDR3 loop: CSATPGTGGYNEQFF. The CDR3 coding sequence is TGCAGTGCTACCCCCGGGACAGGGGGGTACAATGAGCAGTTCTTC.

This clonotype was seen repeatedly, ten times or more. The chain has TRBV18 and TRBJ1-1; D is uncertain. The CDR3 consists of 13 residues. Deletions cut 1 base from V and 6 bases from J, with 9 bases between. Germline V CDR1 and CDR2: KGHSH, LQKENI. CDR3 protein: CASSPQRGSEAFF. The CDR3 DNA reads as TGTGCCAGCTCACCACAACGTGGATCTGAAGCTTTCTTT.

The rearrangement uses TRBV20-1 and TRBJ2-3; 12 bases are a match to TRBD2. Germline loops: CDR1 DFQATT, CDR2 SNEGSKA (reference sequence). The CDR3 has 15 residues. V gave up 5 bases and J gave up 2 bases; unmatched junction bases: 5. CDR3 DNA sequence: TGCAGTGCTTGGACTAGCGGGGATATCACAGATACGCAGTATTTT. As protein: CSAWTSGDITDTQYF.

CDR3 loop: CASSLSRTSGGPPGELFF. CDR3 DNA sequence: TGCGCCAGCAGCTTGTCGAGGACTAGCGGGGGACCTCCCGGGGAGCTGTTTTTT. This chain joins TRBV5-1 and TRBJ2-2; 13 bases are shared with TRBD2. The CDR3 spans 18 residues. The V and J ends lost 1 base and 6 bases, in that order; junction bases with no gene match: 9. Germline CDR1 is SGHRS and CDR2 is YFSETQ.

This clonotype occurred many times. The CDR3 protein is CASSLGLTLGNEQFF. As DNA, the CDR3 is TGTGCCAGCAGCTTAGGGCTTACCCTGGGCAATGAGCAGTTCTTC. V is TRBV11-3 and J is TRBJ2-1, with unresolved D. This CDR3 spans 15 amino acids. The V gene lost 1 base and the J gene lost 6 bases, with 13 bases spanning the gap. Looked up from germline, CDR1 is SGHNT and CDR2 is YENEEA.

This clonotype has more than one count but fewer than ten. J is TRBJ1-5 and V is TRBV5-1, with a tentative D call TRBD1 (6 bases). Germline assignment: CDR1 SGHRS and CDR2 YFSETQ. The CDR3 is 17 amino acids. Trimming shortened V by 0 bases and J by 4 bases, and 17 bases separated the two germline ends. DNA for the CDR3: TGCGCCAGCAGCTTGGAACCGCTATCTGGACAGAATCAGCCCCAGCATTTT. Translated: CASSLEPLSGQNQPQHF.

This clonotype was counted between two and nine times. The chain links TRBV12-3 or TRBV12-4 to TRBJ1-5, with unresolved D. The CDR3 totals 15 residues. Trimming stripped 6 bases from V and 0 bases from J, with 12 bases between. CDR3 loop: CASSSRLNSNQPQHF. In DNA form, the CDR3 reads TGTGCCAGCAGCTCTAGACTGAATAGCAATCAGCCCCAGCATTTT.

This clonotype came up a few times. The J gene is TRBJ1-4, the V gene TRBV7-9, with 9 bases that match TRBD1. This CDR3 is built from 15 residues. CDR1 and CDR2 (germline): SEHNR, FQNEAQ (reference sequence). After removal of 5 bases from V and 7 bases from J, the junction contained 8 bases not matched to a gene. DNA for the CDR3: TGTGCCAGCAGCCAGACAGGGGGGGTTGGTGAAAAACTGTTTTTT. Amino acids: CASSQTGGVGEKLFF.

This clonotype came up a few times. This rearrangement joins TRBV5-1 to TRBJ1-5; D possibly corresponds to TRBD1 (6 bases). Germline-derived CDR1 and CDR2 are SGHRS and YFSETQ. The CDR3 consists of 15 residues. V was trimmed by 0 bases and J by 0 bases, leaving 7 bases between them. CDR3 residues: CASSLEGVSNQPQHF. DNA of the CDR3: TGCGCCAGCAGCTTGGAGGGGGTTAGCAATCAGCCCCAGCATTTT.

The rearrangement uses TRBV29-1 and TRBJ2-2; D is unclear. In germline, CDR1 is SQVTM, CDR2 ANQGSEA. The CDR3 contains 12 residues. V lost 2 bases, J lost 6 bases, and 7 bases lay in between. The CDR3 bases are TGCAGCGTTGAAAAGGCCGCCGGGGAGCTGTTTTTT. Encoded protein: CSVEKAAGELFF.

In its sample, this clonotype was seen many times. CDR3 DNA: TGCAGTGCTGCCGCTTGGTCGAGTGGCTACACCTTC. It codes for CSAAAWSSGYTF. The gene calls are TRBV20-1 and TRBJ1-2; D is unclear. V lost 5 bases, J lost 7 bases, and 14 bases lay in between. Germline assignment: CDR1 DFQATT and CDR2 SNEGSKA (reference sequence). CDR3 length equals 12 residues.

The table lists this clonotype with many counts. This chain uses TRBV5-1 with TRBJ1-1; D is undetermined. There are 15 residues in the CDR3. Germline V lookup: CDR1 SGHRS, CDR2 YFSETQ. V lost 0 bases and J lost 3, with 12 bases in between. CDR3 sequence (DNA): TGCGCCAGCAGCTTGGGGAGCCGAGGACACACTGAAGCTTTCTTT. Its translation: CASSLGSRGHTEAFF.

The sample holds many counts of this clonotype. The gene calls are TRBV7-9 and TRBJ2-5; 7 nucleotides match TRBD2. Trimming at V came to 5 bases and at J to 1 base, leaving 10 bases not matched to a gene. This CDR3 comprises 16 residues. CDR1 and CDR2 (germline): SEHNR, FQNEAQ (reference sequence). The CDR3 region has the DNA TGTGCCAGCAGCCAGACTGGCGGGGGTTTCCAAGAGACCCAGTACTTC. This sequence encodes CASSQTGGGFQETQYF.

This clonotype was detected only a few times. The V and J genes are TRBV10-3 and TRBJ2-3, with 13 positions matching TRBD2. The germline V gene has CDR1 ENHRY and CDR2 SYGVKD. The CDR3 spans 15 residues. After removal of 10 bases from V and 5 bases from J, the junction contained 9 bases not matched to a gene. The chain's CDR3 is CASLGLAGVGDTQYF. Written as DNA, the CDR3 is TGTGCCAGCCTCGGACTAGCGGGGGTTGGAGATACGCAGTATTTT.